The 11 T cell receptor beta chains below were found in one sample sequenced in a study of patients and donors after allogeneic stem cell transplantation. TCRdb reprocessed the RT-PCR reads via MiXCR and lists one record per CDR3 protein. The sample lists 150,000 to 200,000 distinct CDR3 sequences, about 24% seen once, with roughly 25% in the top ten. The sample consisted of blood, either unsorted or a sorted T cell fraction (not recorded which). These TCRs come from a human donor who was either an allogeneic HSCT recipient or a stem cell or donor lymphocyte infusion donor (not recorded which). It is not recorded whose cells these are; they may come from a transplant donor.

This clonotype came up a few times. V usage is TRBV4-1 and J usage is TRBJ1-5; tentatively, D is TRBD1 (6 bases). The CDR3 totals 15 residues. The V and J ends lost 0 bases and 2 bases respectively, with 8 bases between them. Germline CDR1 reads MGHRA; CDR2 reads YSYEKL. The CDR3 nucleotides read TGCGCCAGCAGCCAAGATTGGGGGCGCAATCAGCCCCAGCATTTT. The encoded protein is CASSQDWGRNQPQHF.

In its sample, this clonotype was seen a few times. The chain links TRBV20-1 to TRBJ2-1; 11 bases line up with TRBD2. V shed 5 bases, J shed 3 bases, and the junction held 6 bases outside the gene matches. The CDR3 has 15 amino acids. Germline CDR1 and CDR2: DFQATT and SNEGSKA (reference sequence). CDR3 nucleotides: TGCAGTGCTCCCCCGACTAGCGGGATCTACAATGAGCAGTTCTTC. It encodes CSAPPTSGIYNEQFF.

This clonotype was counted only a few times. The CDR3 loop reads CASSYRQGQGQPQHF. DNA for the CDR3: TGTGCCAGCAGTTATAGACAGGGTCAGGGTCAGCCCCAGCATTTT. V gene TRBV27 combines with J gene TRBJ1-5; 7 nucleotides align to TRBD1. Germline V gene sequence: CDR1 MNHEY, CDR2 SMNVEV (reference sequence). The CDR3 sequence is 15 residues long. V gave up 4 bases and J gave up 6 bases; unmatched junction bases: 9.

This clonotype was seen at least ten times. V usage is TRBV12-3 or TRBV12-4 and J usage is TRBJ1-1; no clear D. Trimming removed 5 bases from V and 2 bases from J, with 9 bases in between. This CDR3 contains 13 residues. The CDR3: CASSLGPNTEAFF. The CDR3 nucleotides are TGTGCCAGCAGTCTTGGACCCAACACTGAAGCTTTCTTT.

The chain links TRBV4-1 to TRBJ1-1; 8 positions match TRBD1. This CDR3 comprises 16 residues. V was pared by 5 bases and J by 5 bases, with 13 bases of the junction left unmatched. CDR1 is MGHRA and CDR2 is YSYEKL in the germline V gene. CDR3 nucleotides: TGCGCCAGCAGCATACAGTACGGGAGACAGGGGACTGAAGCTTTCTTT. Translated: CASSIQYGRQGTEAFF.

This clonotype has more than one count but fewer than ten. The chain combines TRBV7-6 with TRBJ2-7; 9 bases agree with TRBD1. V trimming: 4 bases; J trimming: 2 bases; junction bases outside the gene matches: 9. The germline gives CDR1 SGHVS, CDR2 FNYEAQ. The CDR3 runs to 16 residues. CDR3 loop: CASSSKRGDRAYEQYF. CDR3 sequence (DNA): TGTGCCAGCAGCTCAAAGAGGGGGGACAGGGCCTACGAGCAGTACTTC.

In its sample, this clonotype was seen a few times. The chain joins TRBV27 to TRBJ1-5, with no clear D. V lost 3 bases and J lost 2, with 14 bases in between. Germline CDR1 and CDR2: MNHEY and SMNVEV (reference sequence). The CDR3 has 16 residues. The CDR3 DNA is TGTGCCAGCAGTTTCCTCCGGGAAGAGGGCAATCAGCCCCAGCATTTT. It is translated as CASSFLREEGNQPQHF.

This clonotype was found a few times. The V gene is TRBV18, the J gene TRBJ2-7; 14 nucleotides align to TRBD2. CDR1 is KGHSH, CDR2 LQKENI, per germline. Trimming cost V 6 bases and J 4 bases; bases outside gene matches: 2. The CDR3 length is 14 residues. The CDR3 reads CASSGTSGSYEQYF. The DNA of the CDR3 is TGTGCCAGCTCGGGGACTAGCGGGAGTTACGAGCAGTACTTC.

The CDR3 loop reads CASSHQFQGAEAQPQHF. The DNA of the CDR3 is TGCGCCAGCAGCCATCAGTTCCAAGGGGCAGAGGCTCAGCCCCAGCATTTT. The rearrangement uses TRBV4-1 and TRBJ1-5; D perhaps matches TRBD1 (5 bases). Germline V gene sequence: CDR1 MGHRA, CDR2 YSYEKL. The CDR3 contains 17 residues. V was cut by 3 bases and J by 6 bases, with 21 bases left in between.

The V and J genes are TRBV18 and TRBJ2-7; the D gene is possibly TRBD2 (5 bases). V was clipped by 1 base and J by 4 bases, with 20 bases between them. CDR1 is KGHSH and CDR2 is LQKENI in the germline V gene. This CDR3 has 17 amino acids. CDR3: CASSPQEPGYVQYEQYF. In DNA form, the CDR3 reads TGTGCCAGCTCACCACAAGAACCGGGGTACGTGCAATACGAGCAGTACTTC.

This chain links TRBV5-1 with TRBJ2-7; D uncertain. The ends were cut back, 0 bases at V and 5 bases at J, with 12 bases in the middle. This CDR3 region has 14 residues. Germline-derived CDR1 and CDR2 are SGHRS and YFSETQ. Here the CDR3 reads CASSLDDPFHEQYF. CDR3 nucleotide sequence: TGCGCCAGCAGCTTGGACGACCCCTTTCACGAGCAGTACTTC. The full variable domain, in which reference TRBV5-1 and TRBJ2-7 provide the parts outside the CDR3, is KAGVTQTPRYLIKTRGQQVTLSCSPISGHRSVSWYQQTPGQGLQFLFEYFSETQRNKGNFPGRFSGRQFSNSRSEMNVSTLELGDSALYLCASSLDDPFHEQYFGPGTRLTVT.